This T cell receptor (beta chain) was documented in a study of T-cell reconstitution after alpha-beta-depleted transplantation in children. This clonotype has only a few counts. Unique molecular identifiers were used to barcode this TCRbeta library. TCRdb independently ran MiXCR on the PCR reads; one entry per CDR3 protein. Among around 600,000 distinct CDR3 sequences, roughly 15% were seen once, and the ten largest hold 1.1%. This CDR3 spans 14 amino acids. The germline gives CDR1 LGHNA, CDR2 YSLEER. Deletions cut 1 base from V and 2 bases from J, with 6 bases between. The genes are TRBV4-3 and TRBJ1-5; unclear D gene. Source: PBMCs from the stem cell graft donor, taken from the stem cell graft. The TCR sequence derives from a human donor who donated a stem cell graft to a child with acute myeloid leukemia. CDR3 nucleotides: TGCGCCAGCAGCCAAGGAAGGGGCAATCAGCCCCAGCATTTT. Amino acids: CASSQGRGNQPQHF.